This record looks at one T cell receptor (beta chain) sequence and its context. These data come from a study of blood T cell repertoires in COVID-19. Per germline, CDR1 SGHNT and CDR2 YENEEA. V shed 1 base, J shed 4 bases, and the junction held 8 bases outside the gene matches. This CDR3 region has 18 residues. Per the original methods: The authors estimated nucleated cell counts from reference gene primer amplification. Repertoires were generated with immunoSEQ multiplex PCR, while TCRdb's copy carries only in-frame clones and drops some. The V and J calls and clone size come from that table; D and trimming were worked out from the DNA. The profile shows some 180,000 clones, about 86% of them singletons.

Material for sequencing was peripheral blood. V usage is TRBV11-3 and J usage is TRBJ2-3; 13 bases match TRBD2. The origin of this receptor is a woman aged 70-85 years who had recovered from COVID-19. This chain's CDR3 is CASSLGLPGLAGSDTQYF. As DNA, the CDR3 is TGTGCCAGCAGCTTAGGTCTACCGGGACTAGCGGGGTCAGATACGCAGTATTTT.